The clone carrying this TCR beta chain was picked up many times. No antigen is known for it. It was with unique molecular identifiers that the TCRbeta library was prepared. TCRdb used MiXCR to reprocess the PCR reads, holding one entry per CDR3 protein. The repertoire consists of about 130,000 distinct CDR3 sequences, with roughly 10% occurring once and the leading ten covering 20% to 30%. The sample comes from a study of T-cell reconstitution after alpha-beta-depleted transplantation in children. Overall study results and limits: T-cell numbers and diversity, one year after transplant, stemmed largely from T cells that were newly produced.

The CDR3 is 16 residues long. From germline, CDR1 is SGHTA and CDR2 FQGNSA. V shed 6 bases, J shed 3 bases, and the junction held 13 bases outside the gene matches. The clonotype comes from a girl under three years old who had a stem cell transplant for combined immunodeficiency, so the T cells may come from the graft donor. The V gene is TRBV7-2, the J gene TRBJ1-2, with 7 bases lining up with TRBD1. Sequencing was performed on PBMCs, mostly from graft donor cells, taken 180 days after TCRalphabeta/CD19-depleted stem cell transplant. CDR3 amino acids: CASSRGSPTGDYGYTF. CDR3 sequence (DNA): TGTGCCAGCAGTCGGGGCTCCCCTACAGGGGACTATGGCTACACCTTC.